This TCR beta chain originates from a study of blood T cell repertoires in COVID-19. Overall study context: The study drew acute and convalescent COVID-19 samples from the United States, Italy and Spain.

Residents of about two dozen US areas, aged 18 to 89 years, made up the participants. Original analysis: Amplifying reference gene primers gave estimates of nucleated cell counts. The protocol was immunoSEQ multiplex PCR, while the TCRdb copy is restricted to in-frame clones and leaves out a portion. That table supplies the V and J calls and clone size; D and trimming were determined from the DNA. This table holds approximately 160,000 clones, around 88% found once. CDR1 is SNHLY and CDR2 is FYNNEI in the germline V gene. The CDR3 totals 13 residues. V lost 6 bases, J lost 5 bases, and 13 bases lay in between.

V gene TRBV2 combines with J gene TRBJ2-5; D unclear. Sequencing used PBMCs or T cells enriched from blood (not recorded which). The clonotype originates from a woman in her forties or fifties in a cohort exposed to, infected with or recovered from COVID-19 (not recorded which). CDR3 DNA: TGTGCCAGCAGCGATGACTCAGTGGAGACCCAGTACTTC. This sequence encodes CASSDDSVETQYF.